This T cell receptor beta chain came from a study of OX40 agonist ivuxolimab in advanced cancers. Study details: Among those treated, three patients had partial responses, one with hepatocellular carcinoma and two with cutaneous melanoma.

Germline V gives CDR1 SGDLS, CDR2 YYNGEE. This CDR3 comprises 16 residues. J lost 2 bases, V lost 0 bases, and 5 bases had no gene match. The repertoire was sequenced with immunoSEQ multiplex PCR; TCRdb's copy has only in-frame clones and lacks some. The sample holds about 93,000 clones; about 91% are singletons and the top ten take 0.3% to 0.4%. J is TRBJ2-3 and V is TRBV9; 8 bases line up with TRBD2. The sequence came from an adult with an advanced solid tumor such as melanoma, head and neck, liver or kidney cancer. Sequenced here: CD4+ or CD8+ T cells sorted from blood, sampled in a trial of the OX40 agonist ivuxolimab. The CDR3 DNA reads TGTGCCAGCAGCGTAGCAAGCGGGGGAACCACAGATACGCAGTATTTT. Translated, it gives CASSVASGGTTDTQYF.